A selection of T cell receptor beta chains follows, all from one sample in a study of Graves' ophthalmopathy and Graves' hyperthyroidism. TCRdb analysed the multiplex PCR reads with MiXCR anew, one entry per CDR3 protein. Of some 170,000 distinct CDR3 sequences in the sample, 39% were seen once. The sample consisted of peripheral blood. All receptors derive from a man between 25 and 39 years old with Graves' ophthalmopathy. Both conserved end residues are part of each CDR3. D genes are given only for firm matches. The listing skips clone size in some rows; elsewhere it reads once, few, many or a size class.

d_call,v_call,j_call,clone_size,cdr3_nt,cdr3_aa
NA,TRBV24-1,TRBJ2-2,few,TGTGCCACCAGTGATTTCCGGACAGATCCTAATGGGTACGGGGAGCTGTTTTTT,CATSDFRTDPNGYGELFF
TRBD1,TRBV4-2,TRBJ2-7,NA,TGTGCCAGCAGCCAAGGGGACAGGGACGAGCAGTACTTC,CASSQGDRDEQYF
NA,TRBV24-1,TRBJ2-5,many,TGTGCCACCAGTGATTTGAGGTGGGGGGAGACCCAGTACTTC,CATSDLRWGETQYF
TRBD1,TRBV6-1,TRBJ1-2,NA,TGTGCCAGCAGCGGTGGACAGGGGGATGGCTACACCTTC,CASSGGQGDGYTF
TRBD2,TRBV20-1,TRBJ2-7,NA,TGCAGTGCTAGGCCTAGCGGTTGGTCCTACGAGCAGTACTTC,CSARPSGWSYEQYF
NA,TRBV6-5,TRBJ1-3,many,TGTGCCAGCAGTTACTCGCGCACGAGCTCTGGAAACACCATATATTTT,CASSYSRTSSGNTIYF
NA,TRBV7-8,TRBJ1-2,many,TGTGCCAGCAGCTTAACCCGACAGGCAAGAGGCTACACCTTC,CASSLTRQARGYTF
TRBD1,TRBV30,TRBJ1-6,NA,TGTGCCTGGAGTGATGACAGGGGGAATTCACCCCTCCACTTT,CAWSDDRGNSPLHF
TRBD2,TRBV12-3/TRBV12-4,TRBJ2-7,NA,TGTGCCAGCAGCCGAACTAGCGGGAGCAACGAGCAGTACTTC,CASSRTSGSNEQYF
NA,TRBV28,TRBJ1-2,many,TGTGCCAGCAGTTTAGTTGACAGTGGCTACACCTTC,CASSLVDSGYTF
NA,TRBV6-5,TRBJ2-5,few,TGTGCCAGCAGTCCGGACTGGCGGGCGGAGACCCAGTACTTC,CASSPDWRAETQYF
NA,TRBV6-2/TRBV6-3,TRBJ1-1,NA,TGTGCCAGCAGTTACTCGAGTCAGGGAGGCACTGAAGCTTTCTTT,CASSYSSQGGTEAFF
TRBD2,TRBV6-2/TRBV6-3,TRBJ2-7,NA,TGTGCCAGCAGTTACCTAGCGGCCTACGAGCAGTACTTC,CASSYLAAYEQYF
TRBD1,TRBV11-2,TRBJ1-2,many,TGTGCCAGCAGCTCCTCCCGGGACAGGGTTTCCTATGGCTACACCTTC,CASSSSRDRVSYGYTF
NA,TRBV28,TRBJ1-5,NA,TGTGCCAGCAGTTTTAGGAGGGCACGGCAGCCCCAGCATTTT,CASSFRRARQPQHF
NA,TRBV30,TRBJ1-3,many,TGTGCCTGGAGCGACAGGAGATCTGGAAACACCATATATTTT,CAWSDRRSGNTIYF
TRBD1,TRBV7-2,TRBJ2-3,NA,TGTGCCAGCAGCTCTTCGACAGGGGGCGATACGCAGTATTTT,CASSSSTGGDTQYF
TRBD1,TRBV12-3/TRBV12-4,TRBJ1-3,NA,TGTGCCAGCAGTTTAGATTTTTACCGGGACAGTATCTTCTCTAGCTCTGGAAACACCATATATTTT,CASSLDFYRDSIFSSSGNTIYF
TRBD1,TRBV30,TRBJ2-5,NA,TGTGCCTGGGACAGGGTCCAAGAGACCCAGTACTTC,CAWDRVQETQYF
NA,TRBV7-8,TRBJ1-1,NA,TGTGCCAGCAGCTTCGTGGGCGGGGGCACTGAAGCTTTCTTT,CASSFVGGGTEAFF
TRBD1,TRBV6-5,TRBJ1-2,many,TGTGCCAGCAAGAAGACAGGGGGATATGGCTACACCTTC,CASKKTGGYGYTF
TRBD2,TRBV6-2/TRBV6-3,TRBJ2-7,many,TGTGCCAGCAGCGGACTAGCAACCGAGCAGTACTTC,CASSGLATEQYF
NA,TRBV28,TRBJ1-6,many,TGTGCCAGCAGTTCTAGTGCTGCCCTCCACTTT,CASSSSAALHF
TRBD2,TRBV6-5,TRBJ2-7,many,TGTGCCAGCAGCTCCGGGACTACCTACGAGCAGTACTTC,CASSSGTTYEQYF
TRBD1,TRBV11-2,TRBJ1-1,NA,TGTGCCAGCAGCTTCGACAGGGGAGACACTGAAGCTTTCTTT,CASSFDRGDTEAFF
NA,TRBV6-1,TRBJ1-5,NA,TGTGCCAGCAGGGTCACAGAGAATAGCAATCAGCCCCAGCATTTT,CASRVTENSNQPQHF
TRBD2,TRBV19,TRBJ2-7,many,TGTGCCAGTAGTATTCGTGGACTAGCGGACTACGAGCAGTACTTC,CASSIRGLADYEQYF
NA,TRBV30,TRBJ1-5,once,TGTGCCTGGAGTACAGGGATCAATCAGCCCCAGCATTTT,CAWSTGINQPQHF
NA,TRBV19,TRBJ1-1,NA,TGTGCCAGTAGTATCTACGACACTGAAGCTTTCTTT,CASSIYDTEAFF
NA,TRBV2,TRBJ1-1,NA,TGTGCCAGCAGTGGGCAGGGTAGGGGGACTGAAGCTTTCTTT,CASSGQGRGTEAFF
NA,TRBV28,TRBJ1-5,NA,TGTGCCAGCGGGGTAGGGACAATCAATCAGCCCCAGCATTTT,CASGVGTINQPQHF
NA,TRBV6-2/TRBV6-3,TRBJ2-7,NA,TGTGCCAGCAGTTTCCCAGGGCTCCCCTACGAGCAGTACTTC,CASSFPGLPYEQYF
TRBD1,TRBV24-1,TRBJ2-2,many,TGTGCCACCAGTGACTCTGGACAGGGCACCGGGGAGCTGTTTTTT,CATSDSGQGTGELFF
NA,TRBV7-9,TRBJ2-5,many,TGTGCCAGCATCCTCTCCCGTAGTGGAGAGACCCAGTACTTC,CASILSRSGETQYF
NA,TRBV12-3/TRBV12-4,TRBJ1-1,many,TGTGCCAGCAGCACCAGGGAGATGAACACTGAAGCTTTCTTT,CASSTREMNTEAFF
NA,TRBV24-1,TRBJ2-5,many,TGTGCCACCAGTGATTTGCCCGGGGGACAAGAGACCCAGTACTTC,CATSDLPGGQETQYF
NA,TRBV9,TRBJ1-5,many,TGTGCCAGCAGCGCCGGGGGGGGGGACAATCAGCCCCAGCATTTT,CASSAGGGDNQPQHF
NA,TRBV12-5,TRBJ2-3,NA,TGTGCTAGTGGTTCCGGTTTAGCGGACCCTAGCACAGATACGCAGTATTTT,CASGSGLADPSTDTQYF
NA,TRBV7-8,TRBJ2-7,NA,TGTGCCGGCAGCTTGGTTCAGGACCCGTACTACGAGCAGTACTTC,CAGSLVQDPYYEQYF
TRBD1,TRBV29-1,TRBJ1-1,many,TGCAGCGTTGAAGACAGAACCCCGGGACAGGGGGCTACAGCTTTCTTT,CSVEDRTPGQGATAFF
TRBD1,TRBV6-2/TRBV6-3,TRBJ2-5,few,TGTGCCAGCAATAAACAGGGGGCCCGGGAGACCCAGTACTTC,CASNKQGARETQYF
TRBD1,TRBV28,TRBJ2-7,many,TGTGCCAGCAGTAACTCTTGGGACAGTGTACCCTACGAGCAGTACTTC,CASSNSWDSVPYEQYF
TRBD2,TRBV11-2,TRBJ2-6,NA,TGTGCCAGCAGCTTTAGGGCGGGAGACCTCTCTGGGGCCAACGTCCTGACTTTC,CASSFRAGDLSGANVLTF
NA,TRBV20-1,TRBJ2-7,NA,TGCAGTGCTACCCCACTCATAAGTTACGAGCAGTACTTC,CSATPLISYEQYF
NA,TRBV5-1,TRBJ1-1,many,TGCGCCAGCAGCATCCGGCCTTATTTGGAGGACACTGAAGCTTTCTTT,CASSIRPYLEDTEAFF
NA,TRBV29-1,TRBJ1-1,many,TGCAGCGTCGGTACGAACACTGAAGCTTTCTTT,CSVGTNTEAFF
NA,TRBV6-1,TRBJ2-5,NA,TGTGCCAGCAGTGAAGACCTCCAGGGTCGAGAGACCCAGTACTTC,CASSEDLQGRETQYF
NA,TRBV11-1,TRBJ2-6,many,TGTGCCAGCAGCTTCAACGAGGGTCCGGGGGCCAACGTCCTGACTTTC,CASSFNEGPGANVLTF